The 12 T cell receptor beta chains reported below all come from one sample, sequenced in a study of blood T cell repertoires in COVID-19 (dated by TCRdb to 2020 to 2022). The library was prepared using the immunoSEQ multiplex PCR assay. In TCRdb, the immuneACCESS table is reduced to in-frame sequences with V and J assigned. These tables do not hold every clone; where another copy was compared, an unresolved V gene accounts for under half, and the others remain unexplained. The sample table records 20,000 to 25,000 clones; approximately 90% of these occur just once. The ten largest clones take up 5.5% to 7.5% of the sample. Sequencing was carried out using peripheral blood. Receptors originate from an elderly woman with active COVID-19.

The chain has TRBV11-2 and TRBJ2-1, with D possibly TRBD1 on 5 matching bases. Germline V gene data show CDR1 as SGHAT and CDR2 as FQNNGV. Trimming left V 3 bases short and J 2 bases short, with 8 bases between. The CDR3 length is 14 residues. The CDR3 DNA reads as TGTGCCAGCAGCTTCCAGGGAACCTACAATGAGCAGTTCTTC. Translated, it gives CASSFQGTYNEQFF.

The rearrangement joins TRBV7-2 to TRBJ2-5; D unresolved. The CDR3 loop spans 14 amino acids. The V gene lost 5 bases and the J gene lost 0 bases, with 10 bases spanning the gap. Germline V gene lookup returns CDR1 SGHTA and CDR2 FQGNSA. Here the CDR3 DNA reads TGTGCCAGCAGCAAGTACCGCGACCAAGAGACCCAGTACTTC. Protein product: CASSKYRDQETQYF.

This sequence joins TRBV6-5 and TRBJ2-3, with 12 bases identical to TRBD2. The CDR3 has 14 amino acids. From germline, CDR1 is MNHEY and CDR2 SVGAGI. With V trimmed by 5 bases and J by 7 bases, 4 bases remained unmatched. Written as DNA, the CDR3 is TGTGCCAGCAGTCTAGCGGGGGGGGGAAATACGCAGTATTTT. This encodes CASSLAGGGNTQYF.

This clone was detected once. CDR3 bases: TGTGCCAGCAGCCCCCCTCCCTCTGGAAACACCATATATTTT. It specifies CASSPPPSGNTIYF. This chain uses TRBV7-2 with TRBJ1-3; D not certain. Looked up from germline, CDR1 is SGHTA and CDR2 is FQGNSA. This CDR3 is built from 14 residues. Between the trimmed V and J ends, which lost 5 bases and 0 bases, there was a span of 8 bases.

This clone was seen a single time. The CDR3 DNA sequence: TGTGCTAGTGGTCGAGCGGGCACTGAAGCTTTCTTT. This translates into CASGRAGTEAFF. The rearrangement joins TRBV12-5 to TRBJ1-1; D not resolved. With 5 bases removed from V and 4 bases from J, the gap between germline ends came to 8 bases. Germline V CDR1 and CDR2: LGHNT, FRNRAP. The CDR3 length is 12 residues.

The genes are TRBV6-1 and TRBJ2-1; TRBD2 agrees at 11 bases. V lost 4 bases to trimming and J lost 4 bases; unmatched junction nucleotides: 9. This CDR3 spans 17 amino acids. CDR1 MNHNS and CDR2 SASEGT come from the germline V gene. The CDR3, as DNA: TGTGCCAGCAGTGCTCTTAGCGGGGGGGCTGGGTACAATGAGCAGTTCTTC. Residues: CASSALSGGAGYNEQFF.

The rearrangement joins TRBV4-1 to TRBJ2-7, with TRBD1 matching 9 bases. CDR3 length: 15 residues. J gave up 5 bases and V 0 bases, and 5 bases lay outside the gene matches. Germline CDR1 and CDR2: MGHRA and YSYEKL. CDR3 in DNA: TGCGCCAGCAGCCAAGATAACAGGGGGCGGCACGAGCAGTACTTC. This codes for CASSQDNRGRHEQYF.

This clone was found once. The chain employs TRBV18 and TRBJ2-5; no clear D gene. The ends were cut back, 2 bases at V and 1 base at J, with 11 bases in the middle. This CDR3 is built from 15 residues. Germline CDR1 KGHSH, CDR2 LQKENI. The CDR3 DNA follows: TGTGCCAGCTCACCAGCCGTGACTCCCCAAGAGACCCAGTACTTC. Its protein is CASSPAVTPQETQYF.

This clone was seen once. The gene calls are TRBV6-2 or TRBV6-3 and TRBJ2-1, with a weak D call TRBD1 (5 bases). Germline CDR1 reads MNHEY; CDR2 reads SVGEGT. The CDR3 spans 14 residues. The V end was cut by 1 base, the J end by 8 bases, with 12 bases between. The CDR3: CASSYYGAWDEQFF. The CDR3 region has the DNA TGTGCCAGCAGTTACTATGGGGCCTGGGATGAGCAGTTCTTC.

V and J are TRBV4-1 and TRBJ2-4, with 7 bases aligning to TRBD2. In germline, CDR1 is MGHRA, CDR2 YSYEKL. V gave up 3 bases and J gave up 3 bases; unmatched junction bases: 11. The CDR3 totals 17 residues. For the CDR3, the DNA is TGCGCCAGCAGCCACGAAAGCGGGGTGGGGGTCAAAAACATTCAGTACTTC. Protein sequence: CASSHESGVGVKNIQYF.

This sequence joins TRBV29-1 and TRBJ1-1; D not resolved. CDR1 and CDR2 (germline): SQVTM, ANQGSEA. The CDR3 covers 12 residues. The V end lost 7 bases, the J end lost 6 bases, and 15 bases lay between the germline ends. CDR3 DNA: TGCAGCGCCATGAGGACCGGGGCTGAAGCTTTCTTT. This codes for CSAMRTGAEAFF.

The CDR3 DNA reads as TGTGCCAGCAGTACGACAGGGACCTGGGATGGCTACACCTTC. Its translation is CASSTTGTWDGYTF. The genes are TRBV6-2 or TRBV6-3 and TRBJ1-2, with TRBD1 identical over 7 bases. Per germline, CDR1 MNHEY and CDR2 SVGEGT. The V and J ends lost 5 bases and 6 bases, in that order; junction bases with no gene match: 9. CDR3 length: 14 residues.